Below, 15 T cell receptor beta chains from the same sample are listed, as sequenced in a study of CD8 T cells in Susac syndrome. Random hexamers were used to reverse transcribe the RNA input (about 0.5 to 1 ug). TCRdb fed the immunoSEQ multiplex PCR reads into MiXCR, producing one record per CDR3 protein. Of some 130,000 distinct CDR3 sequences in the sample, 95% were seen once. The sequenced sample was CD8+ T cells from PBMCs. These receptors were obtained from a human donor with Susac syndrome.

The chain uses TRBV4-1 and TRBJ2-7; a weak D match, TRBD2 (6 bases). V was trimmed by 4 bases and J by 2 bases, leaving 12 bases between them. Germline CDR1 and CDR2: MGHRA and YSYEKL. CDR3 length: 14 residues. The CDR3 DNA follows: TGCGCCAGCAGCCCTGGGGGGTATGCCTACGAGCAGTACTTC. Translation gives CASSPGGYAYEQYF.

The J gene is TRBJ2-2, the V gene TRBV28, with TRBD1 as a possible D gene (6 bases). V lost 5 bases, J lost 6 bases, and 16 bases lay in between. This CDR3 contains 15 residues. The germline V gene has CDR1 MDHEN and CDR2 SYDVKM. The CDR3: CASSLNPRGSGELFF. DNA of the CDR3: TGTGCCAGCAGTCTAAACCCCAGGGGATCCGGGGAGCTGTTTTTT.

The rearrangement joins TRBV2 to TRBJ2-7; 14 bases are shared with TRBD2. There are 14 residues in the CDR3. V lost 11 bases, J lost 4 bases, and 7 bases stayed unmatched. The V gene's germline CDR1 is SNHLY and CDR2 FYNNEI. The CDR3 DNA is TGTGCCGCCGGGGGGACTAGCGGGAGATACGAGCAGTACTTC. This translates into CAAGGTSGRYEQYF.

Only one count was recorded for this clonotype. The rearrangement links TRBV4-1 to TRBJ2-1, with TRBD2 identical over 8 bases. The CDR3 spans 17 residues. Looked up from germline, CDR1 is MGHRA and CDR2 is YSYEKL. The V gene end was trimmed by 3 bases and the J gene end by 2 bases; junction bases not matched to a gene: 9. CDR3 bases: TGCGCCAGCAGCCATGTTAGCGGGGAAACCACCTACAATGAGCAGTTCTTC. It translates to CASSHVSGETTYNEQFF.

The gene calls are TRBV7-8 and TRBJ1-1; D gene ambiguous. Trimming removed 4 bases at V and 8 bases at J, with 8 bases between. The CDR3 is made up of 11 amino acids. The V gene's germline CDR1 is SGHVS and CDR2 FQNEAQ. The CDR3 loop reads CASSSTMEAFF. CDR3 bases: TGTGCCAGCAGCTCGACCATGGAAGCTTTCTTT.

CDR3 coding DNA: TGTGCCAGTGGAGATAGTCAAGACTCCTACGAGCAGTACTTC. Translating it yields CASGDSQDSYEQYF. This rearrangement joins TRBV27 to TRBJ2-7; no clear D. The CDR3 consists of 14 residues. The V gene lost 9 bases and the J gene lost 0 bases, with 15 bases spanning the gap. Germline V CDR1 and CDR2: MNHEY, SMNVEV (reference sequence).

This chain connects TRBV20-1 to TRBJ2-3; 8 bases line up with TRBD2. The length of the CDR3 is 15 residues. Trimming took 2 bases from V and 0 from J; bases not matched to a gene: 4. Germline-derived CDR1 and CDR2 are DFQATT and SNEGSKA (reference sequence). This CDR3 is CSARISGASTDTQYF. CDR3 in DNA: TGCAGTGCTAGAATTAGCGGGGCTAGCACAGATACGCAGTATTTT.

The chain has TRBV11-2 and TRBJ1-2, with D perhaps TRBD1 (6 bases). V was trimmed by 2 bases and J by 3 bases, leaving 16 bases between them. CDR3 size: 16 residues. Germline V gene sequence: CDR1 SGHAT, CDR2 FQNNGV. The DNA of the CDR3 is TGTGCCAGCAGCTTAAACGGCAGGGGTCGCGACTATGGCTACACCTTC. Translating it yields CASSLNGRGRDYGYTF.

The rearrangement joins TRBV29-1 to TRBJ1-5; D gene unclear. Trimming stripped 0 bases from V and 1 base from J, with 4 bases between. Germline CDR1 is SQVTM and CDR2 is ANQGSEA. The CDR3 length is 13 residues. The CDR3 sequence is CSVEEESNQPQHF. The CDR3 DNA follows: TGCAGCGTTGAAGAGGAGAGCAATCAGCCCCAGCATTTT.

This rearrangement joins TRBV5-5 to TRBJ1-2; D gene uncertain. This CDR3 comprises 13 residues. V gave up 6 bases and J gave up 3 bases, with 12 bases separating them. Germline CDR1 reads SGHKS; CDR2 reads YYEKEE (reference sequence). CDR3 sequence: CASTPTGDYGYTF. CDR3 nucleotides: TGTGCCAGCACCCCGACGGGAGACTATGGCTACACCTTC.

The J gene is TRBJ2-3, the V gene TRBV28; D not resolved. From germline, CDR1 is MDHEN and CDR2 SYDVKM. Trimming pared 6 bases from V and 2 bases from J, leaving 15 bases between. The CDR3 is 15 amino acids. The CDR3 loop is CASSSNGPFTDTQYF. CDR3 DNA: TGTGCCAGCAGCTCTAACGGGCCATTCACAGATACGCAGTATTTT.

This chain uses TRBV20-1 with TRBJ2-3; 11 bases fit TRBD2. The germline V gene has CDR1 DFQATT and CDR2 SNEGSKA (reference sequence). Trimming removed 1 base from V and 2 bases from J; junction bases left unmatched: 8. The CDR3 runs to 17 residues. CDR3 coding DNA: TGCAGTGCTAGAGGACGACTAGCGGGGACAGCCACAGATACGCAGTATTTT. It translates to CSARGRLAGTATDTQYF.

V gene TRBV14 combines with J gene TRBJ2-2; D uncertain. V shed 3 bases and J shed 5 bases, with 13 bases lying between them. The CDR3 runs to 15 residues. Germline CDR1 SGHDN, CDR2 FVKESK. The CDR3 here is CASSHSSGRTGELFF. CDR3 nucleotide sequence: TGTGCCAGCAGCCATTCGTCCGGACGTACCGGGGAGCTGTTTTTT. The full variable domain, rest sourced from reference TRBV14 and TRBJ2-2, is EAGVTQFPSHSVIEKGQTVTLRCDPISGHDNLYWYRRVMGKEIKFLLHFVKESKQDESGMPNNRFLAERTGGTYSTLKVQPAELEDSGVYFCASSHSSGRTGELFFGEGSRLTVL.

This chain joins TRBV5-8 and TRBJ2-7, with 8 bases identical to TRBD1. The CDR3 runs 14 residues. The J segment lost 3 bases and the V segment lost 3 bases, leaving 5 bases of the junction unmatched. Per germline, CDR1 SGHTS and CDR2 YDEGEE. CDR3 DNA: TGTGCCAGCAGCTACGACAGGGGACACTACGAGCAGTACTTC. The encoded protein is CASSYDRGHYEQYF.

This chain uses TRBV25-1 with TRBJ1-1; 11 bases map to TRBD1. J was trimmed by 0 bases and V by 1 base; bases with no gene match: 10. This CDR3 has 19 residues. Germline lookup yields CDR1 MGHDK and CDR2 SYGVNS. The DNA of the CDR3 is TGTGCCAGCAGTGAATGGGGTCTGGACAGGGGGCGGGTGAACACTGAAGCTTTCTTT. Protein sequence: CASSEWGLDRGRVNTEAFF.